A single sample is the source of the 13 T cell receptor beta chains below, sequenced in a study of siplizumab effects on memory and regulatory T cells. The repertoire was sequenced with immunoSEQ multiplex PCR; TCRdb's copy has only in-frame clones and lacks some. This table holds over 85,000 clones, more than 90% found once. Sequencing was performed on CD4+ T cells sorted from blood. The receptors were sampled from a human donor in good health.

This chain's CDR3 is CARSLRRTSSGKTDTQYF. The CDR3 DNA reads TGTGCCAGAAGCTTAAGGAGGACCTCTAGCGGGAAGACAGATACGCAGTATTTT. V usage is TRBV7-5 and J usage is TRBJ2-3; the DNA was not compared with TRBD2, the D call given in the table. TRBV7-5 is listed as a pseudogene. This CDR3 has 18 amino acids.

This clone has only a few counts. The chain has TRBV6-1 and TRBJ1-6, with D uncertain. The V end lost 3 bases, the J end lost 8 bases, and 5 bases lay between the germline ends. Germline CDR1 MNHNS, CDR2 SASEGT. CDR3 length equals 12 residues. The CDR3 protein is CASSEDYSPLHF. The CDR3 bases are TGTGCCAGCAGTGAGGATTATTCACCCCTCCACTTT.

This CDR3 is CASSAAKEQYF. The CDR3 nucleotides are TGTGCCAGCAGTGCAGCGAAGGAGCAGTACTTC. The chain uses TRBV6-6 and TRBJ2-7, with D unresolved. The V gene lost 5 bases and the J gene lost 7 bases, with 9 bases spanning the gap. Germline CDR1 and CDR2: MNHNY and SVGAGI (reference sequence). This CDR3 contains 11 residues.

The gene calls are TRBV19 and TRBJ2-5; D remains unclear. The last part of the DNA fits TRBJ2-7 better; the J call may be wrong. Per the germline V gene, CDR1 is LNHDA and CDR2 is SQIVND (reference sequence). The CDR3 length is 14 residues. CDR3 bases: TGTGCCAGTAGTACCGTTAACGCCCCCTACGAGCAGTACTTC. Translating gives CASSTVNAPYEQYF.

This clone appeared a single time. This chain links TRBV30 with TRBJ2-1; D is undetermined. Per the germline V gene, CDR1 is GTSNPN and CDR2 is SVGIG (reference sequence). The CDR3 contains 16 residues. The germline V and J ends were trimmed by 2 bases and 4 bases, with 18 bases remaining between them. The CDR3 loop reads CAWSLSGLRSYNEQFF. CDR3 in DNA: TGTGCCTGGAGTCTCTCCGGGCTCCGCAGTTACAATGAGCAGTTCTTC.

This sequence joins TRBV5-1 and TRBJ1-1, with D maybe TRBD1 (5 bases). This CDR3 is built from 15 residues. The germline CDR1 and CDR2 sequences are SGHRS and YFSETQ. The V end was cut by 1 base, the J end by 7 bases, with 17 bases between. CDR3 protein: CASSLSQGGFDEAFF. The CDR3 nucleotides read TGCGCCAGCAGCTTGAGCCAGGGAGGGTTTGATGAAGCTTTCTTT.

The chain carries TRBV5-4 and TRBJ2-3, with D possibly called TRBD1 or TRBD2 (8 bases each). This CDR3 spans 15 amino acids. The V end was cut by 5 bases, the J end by 3 bases, with 16 bases between. The germline gives CDR1 SGHNT, CDR2 YYREEE (reference sequence). CDR3 sequence (DNA): TGTGCCAGCAGGGGACTAGGACAGGGAACAGATACGCAGTATTTT. Translation: CASRGLGQGTDTQYF.

This rearrangement joins TRBV18 to TRBJ1-6; D possibly corresponds to TRBD1 (5 bases). The CDR3 has 15 residues. V was cut by 6 bases and J by 3 bases, with 12 bases left in between. Germline V gene sequence: CDR1 KGHSH, CDR2 LQKENI. The CDR3 protein is CASSPQGNYNSPLHF. CDR3 bases: TGTGCCAGCTCGCCCCAGGGAAACTATAATTCACCCCTCCACTTT.

The rearrangement links TRBV7-3 to TRBJ2-1; 7 positions agree with TRBD1. The CDR3 is 16 residues long. Per the germline V gene, CDR1 is SGHTA and CDR2 is FQGTGA. V shed 4 bases and J 7 bases; nucleotides not matched to a gene: 13. CDR3: CASSSLTGALKNEQFF. The CDR3 DNA reads TGTGCCAGCAGCTCCCTTACAGGGGCATTAAAAAATGAGCAGTTCTTC.

The chain links TRBV5-4 to TRBJ2-3; possible D gene TRBD1, 6 bases. Germline CDR1 and CDR2: SGHNT and YYREEE (reference sequence). The ends were cut back, 3 bases at V and 4 bases at J, with 12 bases in the middle. This CDR3 is 14 amino acids long. CDR3 protein: CASSSTQGSDTQYF. DNA for the CDR3: TGTGCCAGCAGCTCAACACAGGGCTCAGATACGCAGTATTTT.

This chain connects TRBV27 to TRBJ2-1; D unclear. Trimming pared 6 bases from V and 2 bases from J, leaving 8 bases between. This CDR3 comprises 13 residues. CDR1 and CDR2 (germline): MNHEY, SMNVEV (reference sequence). The chain's CDR3 is CASSDTAYNEQFF. CDR3 sequence (DNA): TGTGCCAGCAGCGACACCGCCTACAATGAGCAGTTCTTC.

This rearrangement joins TRBV7-2 to TRBJ2-5, with 11 positions matching TRBD2. Germline V gene lookup returns CDR1 SGHTA and CDR2 FQGNSA. The CDR3 contains 17 residues. With V trimmed by 0 bases and J by 7 bases, 10 bases remained unmatched. The CDR3: CASSLALGSGGAGTQYF. CDR3 in DNA: TGTGCCAGCAGCTTAGCGCTAGGTAGCGGGGGGGCGGGGACCCAGTACTTC.

This chain uses TRBV4-1 with TRBJ1-3; D may be TRBD1 (6 bases). The length of the CDR3 is 17 residues. V shed 4 bases and J shed 0 bases, with 16 bases lying between them. Germline V gives CDR1 MGHRA, CDR2 YSYEKL. The CDR3 DNA sequence: TGCGCCAGCAGCCGACAGGCCGGACGGCACTCTGGAAACACCATATATTTT. Translated, it gives CASSRQAGRHSGNTIYF.